A selection of T cell receptor beta chains follows, all from one sample in a study of blood T cell repertoires in COVID-19. Generated by immunoSEQ multiplex PCR, the TCRdb table keeps only in-frame clones and is missing some. The table records approximately 61,000 clones, around 88% of them present only once. The sample consisted of peripheral blood. Receptors were obtained from a woman aged 80 or over with active COVID-19. Each CDR3 is given with its conserved first and last residue. A D gene is named only where the DNA matches it firmly. Clone size, where shown, is once, few, many, or a class for clones that have expanded.

DNA: TGTGCCAGCAGCTCGGACAGGAGGTATGGCTACACCTTC
CDR3: CASSSDRRYGYTF
V: TRBV7-2
length: 13
D: TRBD1
J: TRBJ1-2
size: .

DNA: TGTGCCAGCAGTTTCGACAAGCCCTACGAGCAGTACTTC
CDR3: CASSFDKPYEQYF
V: TRBV12-3/TRBV12-4
length: 13
D: .
J: TRBJ2-7
size: .

DNA: TGCGCCAGCAGTGAGTCGGTGGAGGGATACGCTTTCTTT
CDR3: CASSESVEGYAFF
V: TRBV10-1
length: 13
D: .
J: TRBJ1-1
size: .

DNA: TGCGCCAGCAGCTTGCAAGGGGTTGGAAACACCATATATTTT
CDR3: CASSLQGVGNTIYF
V: TRBV5-1
length: 14
D: .
J: TRBJ1-3
size: few

DNA: TGTGCCAGCAGCTCCCGGACACCAAGCACAGATACGCAGTATTTT
CDR3: CASSSRTPSTDTQYF
V: TRBV11-2
length: 15
D: .
J: TRBJ2-3
size: .

DNA: TGTGCCAGCAGCTTGCGGCAGGGGGCGGGAGAGCAGTACTTC
CDR3: CASSLRQGAGEQYF
V: TRBV5-4
length: 14
D: TRBD1
J: TRBJ2-7
size: few

DNA: TGCGCCAGCAGCCAACCGACAGGGGGCGGACAAGAGACCCAGTACTTC
CDR3: CASSQPTGGGQETQYF
V: TRBV4-1
length: 16
D: TRBD1
J: TRBJ2-5
size: .

DNA: TGTGCCACCAGCAGAGATCCAGGGCCCTACACCTTC
CDR3: CATSRDPGPYTF
V: TRBV15
length: 12
D: .
J: TRBJ1-2
size: .

DNA: TGTGCCACCAGTCACAGGAGCTCTGGGGCCAACGTCCTGACTTTC
CDR3: CATSHRSSGANVLTF
V: TRBV24-1
length: 15
D: .
J: TRBJ2-6
size: .

DNA: TGTGCCAGCAGGTTCCAGGGGGCTGAGGGCTACACCTTC
CDR3: CASRFQGAEGYTF
V: TRBV2
length: 13
D: TRBD1
J: TRBJ1-2
size: .

DNA: TGTGCCAGCAGTTCCTCCGGGACAGGTCCCTACGAGCAGTACTTC
CDR3: CASSSSGTGPYEQYF
V: TRBV28
length: 15
D: TRBD1
J: TRBJ2-7
size: once

DNA: TGTGCCAGCAGCTCCCCCGGGGGGAGACAGGCCTTCTACGAGCAGTACTTC
CDR3: CASSSPGGRQAFYEQYF
V: TRBV7-6
length: 17
D: .
J: TRBJ2-7
size: .

DNA: TGTGCCAGCAGCCAAGAATCGGGCGGGGGGACAGATACGCAGTATTTT
CDR3: CASSQESGGGTDTQYF
V: TRBV3-1/TRBV3-2
length: 16
D: TRBD2
J: TRBJ2-3
size: once

DNA: TGCGCCAGCAGCTTGGAAGTCCCAGGGGCCGAGCAGTACTTC
CDR3: CASSLEVPGAEQYF
V: TRBV5-1
length: 14
D: .
J: TRBJ2-7
size: .

DNA: TGTGCCAGCAGCTTAGCGGTAGCCGAGACCCAGTACTTC
CDR3: CASSLAVAETQYF
V: TRBV7-9
length: 13
D: .
J: TRBJ2-5
size: .

DNA: TGCGCCGGCCGGGACTGGCGGAGTGACAATGAGCAGTTCTTC
CDR3: CAGRDWRSDNEQFF
V: TRBV10-1
length: 14
D: .
J: TRBJ2-1
size: .